What follows is one TCR beta chain and its context. The junction does not match germline at one end; this may be a read error. The germline CDR1 and CDR2 sequences are MGHDK and SYGVNS. This CDR3 contains 16 residues. This record comes from a study of radiotherapy plus CTLA-4 blockade in lung cancer. Study as a whole: Overall, roughly 17% of patients showed an objective response, while 31% attained disease control.

This table comes from immunoSEQ multiplex PCR, and its TCRdb copy is limited to in-frame clones, with some not included. The sample has about 110,000 clones, roughly 80% seen once. Focal radiation plus CTLA-4 blockade with ipilimumab was given to patients with chemo-refractory metastatic non-small-cell lung cancer. The sequence came from a human donor with non-small cell lung cancer that progressed on radiotherapy plus ipilimumab. Some clones in this sample may be carry-over from other donors' samples. The sample here was peripheral blood, taken from a patient treated with radiotherapy plus ipilimumab. The chain links TRBV25-1 to TRBJ2-1; TRBD2 is a possible D gene (5 bases). DNA for the CDR3: TGTGCCAGCAGTGACCTAGCAGAGGGTTATTACAATGAGCAGCTCTTC. It specifies CASSDLAEGYYNEQLF.